The 18 T cell receptor beta chains below were found in one sample sequenced in a study of OX40 agonist ivuxolimab in advanced cancers. Here immunoSEQ multiplex PCR was the method, and the copy in TCRdb shows in-frame clones only, minus some. This sample has some 90,000 clones, with roughly 90% found just once. Source: CD4+ or CD8+ T cells sorted from blood, taken in a trial of the OX40 agonist ivuxolimab. Receptors originate from an adult with an advanced solid tumor such as melanoma, head and neck, liver or kidney cancer.

The rearrangement uses TRBV9 and TRBJ1-1; 7 bases fit TRBD1. This CDR3 region has 15 residues. The V gene end was trimmed by 0 bases and the J gene end by 8 bases; junction bases not matched to a gene: 10. The V gene's germline CDR1 is SGDLS and CDR2 YYNGEE. The CDR3 region is CASSVVERGTAEAFF. In nucleotides, the CDR3 is TGTGCCAGCAGCGTAGTAGAGCGGGGGACAGCCGAAGCTTTCTTT.

The rearrangement joins TRBV27 to TRBJ1-1; 7 nucleotides align to TRBD1. Germline-derived CDR1 and CDR2 are MNHEY and SMNVEV (reference sequence). The length of the CDR3 is 16 residues. Germline trimming cut 3 bases from V and 4 bases from J; bases unmatched to any gene: 11. CDR3 bases: TGTGCCAGCAGTTTTTCGGCAGGGGGTGGTCGCACTGAAGCTTTCTTT. Residues: CASSFSAGGGRTEAFF.

The CDR3 sequence: CASSLVRMTPTNEKLFF. Written as DNA, the CDR3 is TGTGCCAGCAGCTTAGTTCGTATGACACCAACTAATGAAAAACTGTTTTTT. The V and J genes are TRBV7-9 and TRBJ1-4, with D unclear. The CDR3 is made up of 17 amino acids. Germline V gene sequence: CDR1 SEHNR, CDR2 FQNEAQ (reference sequence). V lost 1 base and J 0 bases, leaving 12 bases between the germline ends.

The chain links TRBV27 to TRBJ2-4; 8 bases are shared with TRBD2. The J segment lost 5 bases and the V segment lost 0 bases, leaving 6 bases of the junction unmatched. The germline gives CDR1 MNHEY, CDR2 SMNVEV (reference sequence). This CDR3 has 16 amino acids. The CDR3 DNA follows: TGTGCCAGCAGTTTATCGGGCGGGGGGCCCCAAAACATTCAGTACTTC. Its protein product is CASSLSGGGPQNIQYF.

J is TRBJ1-2 and V is TRBV9; TRBD1 aligns across 7 bases. Unmatched junction bases numbered 9, after V lost 0 bases and J lost 7 bases. Germline V gives CDR1 SGDLS, CDR2 YYNGEE. CDR3 length: 15 amino acids. CDR3 nucleotides: TGTGCCAGCAGCGTAGCGGAGACAGGGTGGTCTGGCTACACCTTC. Amino acid sequence: CASSVAETGWSGYTF.

V gene TRBV6-7 combines with J gene TRBJ2-1; 8 bases agree with TRBD1. TRBV6-7 is an open reading frame whose function is uncertain. The J segment lost 4 bases and the V segment lost 0 bases, leaving 11 bases of the junction unmatched. The CDR3 loop spans 18 amino acids. The CDR3 region has the DNA TGTGCCAGCAGTTACTCGAGCTTGACAGGGGAGGAGTACAATGAGCAGTTCTTC. Its protein is CASSYSSLTGEEYNEQFF.

This chain uses TRBV9 with TRBJ1-2, with a tentative D call TRBD1 (6 bases). Trimming removed 3 bases from V and 0 bases from J, with 9 bases in between. Germline loops: CDR1 SGDLS, CDR2 YYNGEE. The CDR3 has 14 residues. The CDR3 sequence is CASSGYRANYGYTF. In nucleotides, the CDR3 is TGTGCCAGCAGCGGATACAGGGCTAACTATGGCTACACCTTC. Looking up the rest from reference TRBV9 and TRBJ1-2 gives the full variable domain: DSGVTQTPKHLITATGQRVTLRCSPRSGDLSVYWYQQSLDQGLQFLIQYYNGEERAKGNILERFSAQQFPDLHSELNLSSLELGDSALYFCASSGYRANYGYTFGSGTRLTVV.

The chain recombines TRBV30 with TRBJ2-1; no definite D call. Trimming cost V 4 bases and J 4 bases, with 11 bases left between them. CDR1 is GTSNPN and CDR2 is SVGIG in the germline V gene (reference sequence). This CDR3 is built from 13 residues. CDR3 sequence: CAWIPFQYNEQFF. CDR3 bases: TGTGCCTGGATCCCTTTCCAGTACAATGAGCAGTTCTTC.

The chain couples TRBV4-1 to TRBJ2-7; TRBD2 agrees at 7 bases. V lost 0 bases and J lost 0; bases outside the gene matches: 5. Germline loops: CDR1 MGHRA, CDR2 YSYEKL. CDR3 length: 16 residues. The CDR3 region is CASSQEWLAASYEQYF. In DNA form, the CDR3 reads TGCGCCAGCAGCCAAGAATGGCTAGCGGCCTCCTACGAGCAGTACTTC.

CDR3: CASSQLAGDTNEQFF. The CDR3 DNA reads TGCGCCAGCAGCCAACTAGCGGGGGACACTAATGAGCAGTTCTTC. The chain couples TRBV4-1 to TRBJ2-1, with TRBD2 identical over 10 bases. The CDR3 totals 15 residues. Per germline, CDR1 MGHRA and CDR2 YSYEKL. J was trimmed by 7 bases and V by 2 bases; bases with no gene match: 5.

The rearrangement links TRBV29-1 to TRBJ2-3; 13 positions match TRBD2. The CDR3 loop spans 19 amino acids. V shed 1 base, J shed 0 bases, and the junction held 10 bases outside the gene matches. In germline, CDR1 is SQVTM, CDR2 ANQGSEA. The CDR3 DNA sequence: TGCAGCGTTGAAGGACTAGCGGGGGGCCCCGCCTCTAGCACAGATACGCAGTATTTT. The encoded protein is CSVEGLAGGPASSTDTQYF.

Only one count was recorded for this clone. The chain employs TRBV6-1 and TRBJ1-2, with no clear D. Trimming took off 2 bases at V and 5 bases at J, with 15 bases between the two ends. The CDR3 spans 15 residues. In germline, CDR1 is MNHNS, CDR2 SASEGT. The CDR3 reads CASSETSPPRYGYTF. CDR3 bases: TGTGCCAGCAGTGAAACTTCCCCACCTCGTTATGGCTACACCTTC.

The chain uses TRBV11-2 and TRBJ2-3; 10 bases align to TRBD2. In germline, CDR1 is SGHAT, CDR2 FQNNGV. The CDR3 loop spans 17 amino acids. V gave up 5 bases and J gave up 1 base; unmatched junction bases: 9. The CDR3 coding sequence is TGTGCCAGCAGCATTAAGCGGGGGGGCGGCGGCACAGATACGCAGTATTTT. This sequence encodes CASSIKRGGGGTDTQYF.

The chain employs TRBV2 and TRBJ2-2; D is undetermined. CDR1 is SNHLY and CDR2 is FYNNEI in the germline V gene. This CDR3 is 14 amino acids long. V lost 4 bases and J lost 1, with 7 bases in between. The CDR3 loop reads CASSVGENTGELFF. The CDR3 coding sequence is TGTGCCAGCAGTGTCGGAGAGAACACCGGGGAGCTGTTTTTT.

The chain combines TRBV5-4 with TRBJ1-1; D remains unclear. Germline CDR1 reads SGHNT; CDR2 reads YYREEE (reference sequence). Between the trimmed V and J ends, which lost 3 bases and 1 base, there was a span of 13 bases. The CDR3 is made up of 15 amino acids. The CDR3 nucleotides read TGTGCCAGCAGCTCGATGAGTACAGCGAACACTGAAGCTTTCTTT. It yields the protein CASSSMSTANTEAFF.

The gene calls are TRBV6-5 and TRBJ1-2; tentative D call: TRBD1 (5 bases). This CDR3 is built from 14 residues. Deletions cut 1 base from V and 6 bases from J, with 12 bases between. The germline V gene encodes CDR1 MNHEY and CDR2 SVGAGI. CDR3 sequence reads: CASSYLGGGNGYTF. CDR3 sequence (DNA): TGTGCCAGCAGTTACTTGGGGGGAGGTAATGGCTACACCTTC.

V usage is TRBV6-1 and J usage is TRBJ1-5; D is unclear. Germline CDR1 and CDR2: MNHNS and SASEGT. This CDR3 comprises 14 residues. Trimming cost V 1 base and J 1 base, with 5 bases left between them. The CDR3 nucleotides read TGTGCCAGCAGTGAAGACCTAAGCAATCAGCCCCAGCATTTT. Amino acid sequence: CASSEDLSNQPQHF.

This chain's CDR3 is CASSPGGGDTQYF. The CDR3 DNA sequence: TGTGCCAGCAGCCCCGGCGGCGGAGATACGCAGTATTTT. This chain links TRBV13 with TRBJ2-3; D not resolved. Trimming removed 5 bases at V and 5 bases at J, with 11 bases between. Germline V gene sequence: CDR1 PRHDT, CDR2 FYEKMQ (reference sequence). CDR3 length equals 13 residues. Complete variable domain (other parts from reference TRBV13 and TRBJ2-3): AAGVIQSPRHLIKEKRETATLKCYPIPRHDTVYWYQQGPGQDPQFLISFYEKMQSDKGSIPDRFSAQQFSDYHSELNMSSLELGDSALYFCASSPGGGDTQYFGPGTRLTVL.